Listed below are T cell receptor beta chains from one sample, sequenced in a study of T-cell memory formation after mild COVID-19. TCRdb re-called the 5' RACE reads with MiXCR, one entry per CDR3 protein. Here the sample spans 350,000 or so distinct CDR3 sequences, approximately 21% being singletons. The source material was PBMCs or a T cell subset sorted from them (not recorded which). The receptors originated from an adult woman who had mild COVID-19 (a few samples of this study predate the infection). Cell type and time point are not known. Each CDR3 is given with its conserved first and last residue. The D gene is left open where the match is weak. Some rows mark clone size as missing; the rest say once, few, many or name a class of expanded clone.

v_gene	j_gene	abundance	d_gene	CDR3nt	CDR3aa
TRBV2	TRBJ2-5	-	TRBD2	TGTGCCAGCACCGCTTGGGCGGGGGGCCGAGAGACCCAGTACTTC	CASTAWAGGRETQYF
TRBV6-5	TRBJ2-7	-	-	TGTGCCAGCAGGCTTCAGGGAGGAGGTAACGAGCAGTACTTC	CASRLQGGGNEQYF
TRBV5-6	TRBJ1-1	-	-	TGTGCCAGCAGCTTGTTCGGTTTTGACATTGAAGCTTTCTTT	CASSLFGFDIEAFF
TRBV24-1	TRBJ2-3	-	-	TGTGCCACCAGTGAACGGGACTTCACAGATACGCAGTATTTT	CATSERDFTDTQYF
TRBV7-9	TRBJ1-5	-	-	TGTGCCAGCAGCAAGGAGGGCAATCAGCCCCAGCATTTT	CASSKEGNQPQHF
TRBV7-6	TRBJ2-2	-	-	TGTGCCAGCAGCGGGACCGGGGACACCGGGGAGCTGTTTTTT	CASSGTGDTGELFF
TRBV19	TRBJ2-3	-	-	TGTGCCAGTAGGAATTCCGCGGTTAAGTTCCCAGATACGCAGTATTTT	CASRNSAVKFPDTQYF
TRBV7-9	TRBJ2-7	-	TRBD1	TGTGCCAGCAGCTTAACGGGACAGGACCCTTACGAGCAGTACTTC	CASSLTGQDPYEQYF
TRBV10-2	TRBJ1-2	-	TRBD1	TGCGCCAGCGATGGAACAGGGGCAAACTATGGCTACACCTTC	CASDGTGANYGYTF
TRBV3-1	TRBJ2-2	few	TRBD2	TGTGCCAGATTGGGACTATCCGTCACCGGGGAGCTGTTTTTT	CARLGLSVTGELFF
TRBV4-3	TRBJ2-2	-	-	TGCGCCAGCAGCCAACGGGGAGGGGAGCTGTTTTTT	CASSQRGGELFF
TRBV7-8	TRBJ2-1	-	TRBD2	TGTGCCAGCAGCTTATATAGGCTAGCGGGGAACAATGAGCAGTTCTTC	CASSLYRLAGNNEQFF
TRBV25-1	TRBJ2-1	-	TRBD2	TGTGCCAGCAGTGTTGGTAGCGGGGCCCTAGGTGAGCAGTTCTTC	CASSVGSGALGEQFF
TRBV7-9	TRBJ1-2	many	TRBD1	TGTGCCAGCAGCACCCGAAGGGGGCTTGGCTACACCTTC	CASSTRRGLGYTF
TRBV4-1	TRBJ2-2	-	TRBD2	TGCGCCAGCAGCCAAGGGGCCTTAGCGGGACACAACACCGGGGAGCTGTTTTTT	CASSQGALAGHNTGELFF
TRBV5-4	TRBJ2-3	few	-	TGTGCCAGCAGCTCGACAGGGACTCAGACAGATACGCAGTATTTT	CASSSTGTQTDTQYF
TRBV12-3/TRBV12-4	TRBJ2-1	once	TRBD2	TGTGCCAGCAGTACCGGACTAGCATTGTCCTACAATGAGCAGTTCTTC	CASSTGLALSYNEQFF
TRBV29-1	TRBJ2-5	-	-	TGCAGCGTTGAACCCAGGGGCCCCCAAGAGACCCAGTACTTC	CSVEPRGPQETQYF
TRBV7-3	TRBJ1-1	many	-	TGTGCCAGCAGCAACGGACCTAACACTGAAGCTTTCTTT	CASSNGPNTEAFF
TRBV5-5	TRBJ2-5	-	TRBD2	TGTGCCAGCAGCTTGGCCCTAGCGGGGGGGATGGAGACCCAGTACTTC	CASSLALAGGMETQYF